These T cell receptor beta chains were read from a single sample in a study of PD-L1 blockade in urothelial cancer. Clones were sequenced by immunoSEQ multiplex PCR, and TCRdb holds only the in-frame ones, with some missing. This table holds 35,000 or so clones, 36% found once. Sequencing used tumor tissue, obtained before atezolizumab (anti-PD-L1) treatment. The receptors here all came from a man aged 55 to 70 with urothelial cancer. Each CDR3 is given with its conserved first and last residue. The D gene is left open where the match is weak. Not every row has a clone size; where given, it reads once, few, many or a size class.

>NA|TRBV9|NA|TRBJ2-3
TGTGCCAGCAGTGAAGGTATCAATACGCAGTATTTT
CASSEGINTQYF
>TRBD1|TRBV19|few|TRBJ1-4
TGTGCCAGCGGACAGGGGGCGGCTAATGAAAAACTGTTTTTT
CASGQGAANEKLFF
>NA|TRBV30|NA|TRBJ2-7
TGTGCCTGGAGTACAGGCTACGAGCAGTACTTC
CAWSTGYEQYF
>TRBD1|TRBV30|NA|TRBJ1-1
TGTGCCTGGAGTAAGGGGGCGCGGACTGAAGCTTTCTTT
CAWSKGARTEAFF
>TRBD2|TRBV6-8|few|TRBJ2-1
TGTGCCAGCAGGAGACTAGCGGGGGCTCTGGACAATGAGCAGTTCTTC
CASRRLAGALDNEQFF
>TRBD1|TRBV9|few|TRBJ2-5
TGTGCCAGCAGCTCGAGGACAGGGGAAATCGTGACCCAGTACTTC
CASSSRTGEIVTQYF
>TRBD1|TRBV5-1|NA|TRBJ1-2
TGCGCCAGCAGCCCCGAAGGACAGGCCACGCATATGGGCTACACCTTC
CASSPEGQATHMGYTF
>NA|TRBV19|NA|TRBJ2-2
TGTGCCAGTAGTACAAGGGACGCTGGCGGGGAGCTGTTTTTT
CASSTRDAGGELFF
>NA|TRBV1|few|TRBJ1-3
TGCGCCAGCAGCCCCCCACCCGGACAGGGGAGAAACACCATATATTTT
CASSPPPGQGRNTIYF
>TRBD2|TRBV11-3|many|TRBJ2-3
TGTGCCAGCAGCATAGGACTAGCGGGAATGTCAGATACGCAGTATTTT
CASSIGLAGMSDTQYF
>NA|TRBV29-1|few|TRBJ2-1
TGCAGCGTTGAGGTCGAACGTTGGGACAATGAGCAGTTCTTC
CSVEVERWDNEQFF
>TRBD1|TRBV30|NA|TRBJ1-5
TGTGCCTGGAGTGGGCAGGGGGCTCAGCCCCAGCATTTT
CAWSGQGAQPQHF